This TCR beta chain was profiled in a study of shared clonotypes between healthy human individuals. Repertoires were generated with immunoSEQ multiplex PCR, while TCRdb's copy carries only in-frame clones and drops some. The sample has 450,000 to 600,000 clones, around 74% seen once. Note on this clone: What it binds is not known.

Genomic DNA, for the unsorted samples, came from about 90 million PBMCs. The CDR3 runs to 13 residues. Germline V lookup: CDR1 SGHNT, CDR2 YENEEA. V lost 1 base, J lost 7 bases, and 11 bases lay in between. Study-level results: It was only blood that was sampled, and tissue repertoires likely differ.

The sequenced material came from PBMCs. The clonotype comes from a woman aged 40 to 50 in good health. Some clones in this sample may be carry-over from other donors' samples. This rearrangement joins TRBV11-3 to TRBJ2-7; D might be TRBD1 or TRBD2, each matching 5 bases. CDR3: CASSLGRGGEQYF. Here the CDR3 DNA reads TGTGCCAGCAGCTTAGGGCGTGGGGGTGAGCAGTACTTC.